Here is one T cell receptor (beta chain) with its context. Its cognate antigen is unknown. The source of the sample is a study of CD8+ T cells in alopecia areata. Study as a whole: The study gave tofacitinib for 6 to 18 months, then 6 months off drug.

Study-level findings and limits: Persistence of many expanded lesional clones was seen in scalp and blood during tofacitinib.

Isolated RNA was reverse transcribed into cDNA used as the sequencing template. Libraries were prepared by immunoSEQ multiplex PCR; TCRdb keeps only in-frame clonotypes and omits some of them. This sample has about 190,000 clones, with approximately 56% found just once. With V trimmed by 4 bases and J by 5 bases, 7 bases remained unmatched. This CDR3 is built from 15 residues. The V gene's germline CDR1 is LGHNA and CDR2 YSLEER. This sample's treatment: oral pan-JAK inhibitor, 5-10 mg twice daily. Alopecia areata patients gave lesional scalp punch biopsies and peripheral blood samples. PBMCs served as the source from which CD4+ and CD8+ T cells were sorted.

The V call is TRBV4-3, the J call TRBJ2-5; 10 positions match TRBD2. The sequence derives from a human donor with alopecia areata. The input for sequencing was CD4+ T cells sorted from blood, taken at week 4, from a patient treated with tofacitinib. The CDR3 protein is CASSRSGRAGETQYF. The CDR3 DNA reads as TGCGCCAGCAGCCGCAGCGGGAGGGCCGGGGAGACCCAGTACTTC.